The 6 T cell receptor beta chains given below trace back to one sample, sequenced in a study of CD8+CD57+ T cells in acquired aplastic anemia. For CDR3 and TCR beta VDJ profiling, genomic DNA was the template used. TCRdb passed the reads through MiXCR, listing each CDR3 protein once. The sample gives 65,000 or so distinct CDR3 sequences, around 55% of which show up once; 2% to 2.5% is in the top ten. Sequenced material: sorted CD4+, CD8+, or CD8+CD57+ T cells (not recorded which) from PBMCs. The receptors come from a human donor in good health, serving as a control.

The V and J genes are TRBV19 and TRBJ1-2, with a possible D match to TRBD1 (5 bases). CDR1 and CDR2 from the germline V gene are LNHDA and SQIVND (reference sequence). With 10 bases removed from V and 8 bases from J, the gap between germline ends came to 23 bases. The CDR3 covers 14 residues. The CDR3 nucleotides are TGTGCCAATAAGCGGGACGGGGCCTCTAAGGGCTACACCTTC. Translated: CANKRDGASKGYTF.

This clonotype was found many times. The chain recombines TRBV2 with TRBJ1-5; perhaps TRBD1 as D (6 bases). V was clipped by 2 bases and J by 7 bases, with 24 bases between them. The CDR3 totals 18 residues. Per germline, CDR1 SNHLY and CDR2 FYNNEI. CDR3 region: CASSEKRSGGQLRQPQHF. The CDR3, as DNA: TGTGCCAGCAGTGAAAAAAGGAGTGGGGGCCAACTACGACAGCCCCAGCATTTT. The full variable domain, with the rest looked up from reference TRBV2 and TRBJ1-5, is EPEVTQTPSHQVTQMGQEVILRCVPISNHLYFYWYRQILGQKVEFLVSFYNNEISEKSEIFDDQFSVERPDGSNFTLKIRSTKLEDSAMYFCASSEKRSGGQLRQPQHFGDGTRLSIL.

About this clonotype itself: At one boundary the junction diverges from the germline segment, which might be a read error. The chain uses TRBV11-2 and TRBJ2-7; the D is unclear. The germline V gene has CDR1 SGHAT and CDR2 FQNNGV. The CDR3 loop spans 12 amino acids. The CDR3 DNA reads as TGTGCCTGCAGCTTACCCAACGACGAGCGGTACTTC. Amino acids: CACSLPNDERYF. Drawing the rest from reference TRBV11-2 and TRBJ2-7, the complete variable domain is EAGVAQSPRYKIIEKRQSVAFWCNPISGHATLYWYQQILGQGPKLLIQFQNNGVVDDSQLPKDRFSAERLKGVDSTLKIQPAKLEDSAVYLCACSLPNDERYFGPGTRLTVT.

The chain uses TRBV5-1 and TRBJ2-7; perhaps TRBD2 as D (6 bases). Trimming took 0 bases from V and 7 from J, leaving 14 bases between them. The CDR3 spans 14 residues. The germline CDR1 and CDR2 sequences are SGHRS and YFSETQ. CDR3 loop: CASSLGAGKREQYF. CDR3 in DNA: TGCGCCAGCAGCTTGGGGGCGGGGAAGCGGGAGCAGTACTTC. Together with reference TRBV5-1 and TRBJ2-7, the CDR3 gives the full variable domain: KAGVTQTPRYLIKTRGQQVTLSCSPISGHRSVSWYQQTPGQGLQFLFEYFSETQRNKGNFPGRFSGRQFSNSRSEMNVSTLELGDSALYLCASSLGAGKREQYFGPGTRLTVT.

V is TRBV19 and J is TRBJ2-3, with TRBD1 matching 11 bases. Germline CDR1 and CDR2: LNHDA and SQIVND (reference sequence). Losses at the gene ends were 6 bases for V and 0 bases for J; bases not matched to a gene: 2. This CDR3 spans 15 amino acids. The CDR3 DNA sequence: TGTGCCAGTAGCGGACAGGGGGCAAGCACAGATACGCAGTATTTT. Amino acids: CASSGQGASTDTQYF. The full variable domain, completed using reference TRBV19 and TRBJ2-3, is DGGITQSPKYLFRKEGQNVTLSCEQNLNHDAMYWYRQDPGQGLRLIYYSQIVNDFQKGDIAEGYSVSREKKESFPLTVTSAQKNPTAFYLCASSGQGASTDTQYFGPGTRLTVL.

The CDR3 DNA is TGTGCCAGCAGCGAAGAGTTTCCCTTGGGCAATGAGCAGTTCTTC. Its translation: CASSEEFPLGNEQFF. The genes are TRBV9 and TRBJ2-1; D ambiguous. The CDR3 totals 15 residues. The germline CDR1 and CDR2 sequences are SGDLS and YYNGEE. Trimming removed 3 bases from V and 6 bases from J, with 16 bases in between.